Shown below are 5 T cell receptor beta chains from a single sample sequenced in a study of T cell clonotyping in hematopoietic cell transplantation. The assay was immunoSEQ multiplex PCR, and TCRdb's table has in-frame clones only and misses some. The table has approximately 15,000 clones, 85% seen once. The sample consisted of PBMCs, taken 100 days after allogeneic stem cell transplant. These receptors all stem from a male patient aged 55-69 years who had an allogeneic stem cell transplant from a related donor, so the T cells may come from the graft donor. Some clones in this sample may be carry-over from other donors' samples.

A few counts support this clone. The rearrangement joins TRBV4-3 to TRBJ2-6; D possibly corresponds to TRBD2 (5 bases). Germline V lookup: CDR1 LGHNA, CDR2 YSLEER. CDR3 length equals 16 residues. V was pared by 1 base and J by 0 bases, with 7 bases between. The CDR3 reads CASSQGGHSGANVLTF. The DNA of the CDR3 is TGCGCCAGCAGCCAAGGAGGGCACTCTGGGGCCAACGTCCTGACTTTC.

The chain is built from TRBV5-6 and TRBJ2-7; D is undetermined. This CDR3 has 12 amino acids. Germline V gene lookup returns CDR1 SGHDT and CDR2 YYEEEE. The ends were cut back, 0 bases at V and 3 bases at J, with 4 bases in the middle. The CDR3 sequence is CASSLAIYEQYF. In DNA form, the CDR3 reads TGTGCCAGCAGCTTGGCCATCTACGAGCAGTACTTC.

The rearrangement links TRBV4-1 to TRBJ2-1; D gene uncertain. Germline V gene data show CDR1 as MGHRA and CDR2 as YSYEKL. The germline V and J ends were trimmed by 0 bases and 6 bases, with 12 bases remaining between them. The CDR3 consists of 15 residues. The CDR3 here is CASSQEWLVGNEQFF. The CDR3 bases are TGCGCCAGCAGCCAAGAATGGCTAGTGGGCAATGAGCAGTTCTTC.

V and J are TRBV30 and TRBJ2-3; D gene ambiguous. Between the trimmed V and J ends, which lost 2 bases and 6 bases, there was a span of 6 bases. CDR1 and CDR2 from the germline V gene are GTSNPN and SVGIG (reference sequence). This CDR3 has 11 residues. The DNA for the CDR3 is TGTGCCTGGAGTCTGATCGATACGCAGTATTTT. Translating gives CAWSLIDTQYF.

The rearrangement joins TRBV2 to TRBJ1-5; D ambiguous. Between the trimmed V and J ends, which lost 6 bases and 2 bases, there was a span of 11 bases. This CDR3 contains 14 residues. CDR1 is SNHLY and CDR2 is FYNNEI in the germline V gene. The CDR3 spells CASRAVSGNQPQHF. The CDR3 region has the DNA TGTGCCAGCAGAGCAGTTTCAGGCAATCAGCCCCAGCATTTT.